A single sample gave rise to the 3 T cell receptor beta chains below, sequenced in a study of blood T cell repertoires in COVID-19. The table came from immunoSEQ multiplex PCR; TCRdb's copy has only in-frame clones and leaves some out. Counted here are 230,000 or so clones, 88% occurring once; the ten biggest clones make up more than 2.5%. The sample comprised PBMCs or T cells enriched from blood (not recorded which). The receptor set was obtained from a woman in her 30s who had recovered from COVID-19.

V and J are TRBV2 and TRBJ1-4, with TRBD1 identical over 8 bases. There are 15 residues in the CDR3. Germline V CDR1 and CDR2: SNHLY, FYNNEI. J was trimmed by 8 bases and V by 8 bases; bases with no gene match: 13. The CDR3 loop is CASLGTGRVGEKLFF. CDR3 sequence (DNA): TGTGCCAGCCTTGGGACAGGCAGGGTAGGGGAAAAACTGTTTTTT.

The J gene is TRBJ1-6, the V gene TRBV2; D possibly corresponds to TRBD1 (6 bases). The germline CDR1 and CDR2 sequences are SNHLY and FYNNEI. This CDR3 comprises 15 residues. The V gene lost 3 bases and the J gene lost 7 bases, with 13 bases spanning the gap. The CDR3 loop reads CASSDRGSGNSPLHF. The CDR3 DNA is TGTGCCAGCAGTGACAGGGGATCTGGGAATTCACCCCTCCACTTT.

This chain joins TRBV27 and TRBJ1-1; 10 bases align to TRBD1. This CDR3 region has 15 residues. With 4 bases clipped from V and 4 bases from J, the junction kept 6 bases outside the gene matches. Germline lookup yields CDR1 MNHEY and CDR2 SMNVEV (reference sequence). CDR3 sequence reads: CASSWDRGVGTEAFF. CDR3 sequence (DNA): TGTGCCAGCAGTTGGGACAGGGGAGTGGGCACTGAAGCTTTCTTT.